Listed here are 6 T cell receptor beta chains from one sample, sequenced in a study of T cell clones after liver transplantation. Sequencing used immunoSEQ multiplex PCR; TCRdb keeps in-frame clones, though not all of them. Of about 75,000 clones in the sample, roughly 90% were seen once. Sample: CD4+ T cells from blood, taken before liver transplant. These receptors were obtained from a human donor who received a liver transplant.

This chain links TRBV7-2 with TRBJ2-7; 8 bases fit TRBD2. Looked up from germline, CDR1 is SGHTA and CDR2 is FQGNSA. The J segment lost 3 bases and the V segment lost 1 base, leaving 5 bases of the junction unmatched. The CDR3 contains 15 residues. As DNA, the CDR3 is TGTGCCAGCAGCTTAGAGTCCAGCGGGAGCTACGAGCAGTACTTC. It translates to CASSLESSGSYEQYF.

J is TRBJ1-1 and V is TRBV7-2; D might be TRBD1 (5 bases). Trimming left V 4 bases short and J 4 bases short, with 13 bases between. The germline gives CDR1 SGHTA, CDR2 FQGNSA. This CDR3 is built from 14 residues. DNA for the CDR3: TGTGCCAGCAGCTCCGCGGGGGTTGGCACTGAAGCTTTCTTT. Translated, it gives CASSSAGVGTEAFF.

The CDR3 sequence is CASRIQETSYEQYF. For the CDR3, the DNA is TGTGCCAGCAGGATACAGGAGACCTCCTACGAGCAGTACTTC. The chain employs TRBV6-5 and TRBJ2-7; D is possibly TRBD1 (5 bases). V was clipped by 6 bases and J by 0 bases, with 12 bases between them. The germline CDR1 and CDR2 sequences are MNHEY and SVGAGI. The length of the CDR3 is 14 residues.

The J gene is TRBJ2-1, the V gene TRBV7-3; 11 bases map to TRBD2. The V gene's germline CDR1 is SGHTA and CDR2 FQGTGA. Unmatched junction bases numbered 6, after V lost 6 bases and J lost 5 bases. The CDR3 totals 15 residues. CDR3 coding DNA: TGTGCCAGCAGTACTACTAGCGGGAGTCACAATGAGCAGTTCTTC. This sequence encodes CASSTTSGSHNEQFF. The full variable domain, completed using reference TRBV7-3 and TRBJ2-1, is GAGVSQTPSNKVTEKGKYVELRCDPISGHTALYWYRQSLGQGPEFLIYFQGTGAADDSGLPNDRFFAVRPEGSVSTLKIQRTERGDSAVYLCASSTTSGSHNEQFFGPGTRLTVL.

CDR3 bases: TGTGCCAGCAGTGATCGCAGGGGGCTAGGAAACACCATATATTTT. Translating gives CASSDRRGLGNTIYF. The chain recombines TRBV2 with TRBJ1-3, with 8 bases identical to TRBD1. The CDR3 loop spans 15 amino acids. The V segment lost 3 bases and the J segment 4 bases; nucleotides outside the gene matches: 5. The germline V gene has CDR1 SNHLY and CDR2 FYNNEI.

The chain is built from TRBV28 and TRBJ2-3; D not resolved. The germline CDR1 and CDR2 sequences are MDHEN and SYDVKM. V lost 5 bases and J 2 bases, leaving 2 bases between the germline ends. The CDR3 extends over 11 amino acids. The CDR3 here is CASSTTDTQYF. In DNA, the CDR3 is TGTGCCAGCAGTACCACAGATACGCAGTATTTT.